Each of the 30 T cell receptor beta chains below was sequenced from the same sample in a study of blood T cell repertoires in COVID-19. Profiling relied on immunoSEQ multiplex PCR, and the TCRdb table lists in-frame clones only, not all of them. The table shows roughly 150,000 clones, with about nine tenths occurring only once. Sequencing used peripheral blood. These receptors originate from a woman older than 75 with acute or convalescent COVID-19.

V gene TRBV6-4 combines with J gene TRBJ2-1; 9 nucleotides line up with TRBD1. Losses at the gene ends were 4 bases for V and 2 bases for J; bases not matched to a gene: 3. Germline V gene data show CDR1 as MRHNA and CDR2 as SNTAGT. This CDR3 is 15 amino acids long. CDR3 DNA sequence: TGTGCCAGCAGTGCGGGGACAGGGCCCTACAATGAGCAGTTCTTC. It yields the protein CASSAGTGPYNEQFF.

The chain carries TRBV7-2 and TRBJ1-5; D gene uncertain. In germline, CDR1 is SGHTA, CDR2 FQGNSA. V was shortened by 5 bases and J by 4 bases, with 15 bases between the two germline ends. This CDR3 has 15 amino acids. CDR3 region: CASSESGSNNQPQHF. The CDR3, as DNA: TGTGCCAGCAGCGAATCCGGGTCCAATAATCAGCCCCAGCATTTT.

The J gene is TRBJ1-1, the V gene TRBV7-9, with unresolved D. V gave up 5 bases and J gave up 5 bases, with 9 bases separating them. Germline CDR1 and CDR2: SEHNR and FQNEAQ (reference sequence). The CDR3 sequence is 12 residues long. CDR3 in amino acids: CASSRGGTEAFF. DNA for the CDR3: TGTGCCAGCAGCCGTGGCGGGACTGAAGCTTTCTTT.

V is TRBV6-1 and J is TRBJ1-2; weak D call: TRBD1 (5 bases). The CDR3 has 14 residues. Trimming shortened V by 1 base and J by 2 bases, and 8 bases separated the two germline ends. Germline values: CDR1 MNHNS, CDR2 SASEGT. CDR3 sequence reads: CASSEVGGNYGYTF. The CDR3 region has the DNA TGTGCCAGCAGTGAAGTGGGGGGAAACTATGGCTACACCTTC.

This clone appeared a single time. The V gene is TRBV5-4, the J gene TRBJ2-3; D is perhaps TRBD2 (7 bases). The V and J ends lost 0 bases and 6 bases respectively, with 14 bases between them. Germline values: CDR1 SGHNT, CDR2 YYREEE (reference sequence). This CDR3 has 15 amino acids. CDR3 region: CASSLDAGAGDTQYF. The CDR3 DNA is TGTGCCAGCAGCTTGGATGCGGGGGCAGGGGATACGCAGTATTTT.

V and J are TRBV19 and TRBJ2-4; tentatively, D is TRBD1 (6 bases). V lost 3 bases and J lost 11, with 26 bases in between. From germline, CDR1 is LNHDA and CDR2 SQIVND (reference sequence). The CDR3 contains 17 residues. This CDR3 reads CASSMGVDRIATGVQYF. The CDR3, as DNA: TGTGCCAGTAGTATGGGGGTCGACAGGATCGCAACAGGCGTTCAGTACTTC.

The chain links TRBV4-2 to TRBJ1-1; perhaps TRBD1 as D (5 bases). The V gene lost 0 bases and the J gene lost 7 bases, with 18 bases spanning the gap. The germline V gene encodes CDR1 LGHNA and CDR2 YNFKEQ. The CDR3 is 16 residues long. DNA of the CDR3: TGTGCCAGCAGCCAAGATCCTTTAGGGGCGTCCGGTGAAGCTTTCTTT. Protein sequence: CASSQDPLGASGEAFF.

This sequence joins TRBV6-6 and TRBJ1-1; 7 bases line up with TRBD1. CDR3 length: 14 amino acids. V lost 4 bases to trimming and J lost 10 bases; unmatched junction nucleotides: 12. The V gene's germline CDR1 is MNHNY and CDR2 SVGAGI (reference sequence). The DNA for the CDR3 is TGTGCCAGCAGTTCGACAGGGTTCGGTCGTCTAGCTTTCTTT. Translated: CASSSTGFGRLAFF.

V and J are TRBV6-5 and TRBJ2-1, with TRBD1 as a possible D gene (5 bases). This CDR3 is 13 amino acids long. Germline V CDR1 and CDR2: MNHEY, SVGAGI. The V and J ends lost 4 bases and 4 bases respectively, with 8 bases between them. CDR3 DNA: TGTGCCAGCAGTTCGGACACTTACAATGAGCAGTTCTTC. Residues: CASSSDTYNEQFF.

The chain recombines TRBV6-6 with TRBJ1-4; the D is unclear. This CDR3 has 15 residues. CDR1 and CDR2 (germline): MNHNY, SVGAGI (reference sequence). Trimming took 5 bases from V and 0 from J, leaving 10 bases between them. CDR3 loop: CASSNRRATNEKLFF. The DNA for the CDR3 is TGTGCCAGCAGTAACCGACGGGCAACTAATGAAAAACTGTTTTTT.

This sequence joins TRBV7-3 and TRBJ1-1; D might be TRBD1 (5 bases). There are 14 residues in the CDR3. V dropped 1 base and J dropped 3 bases, with 9 bases sitting between them. Germline loops: CDR1 SGHTA, CDR2 FQGTGA. The CDR3 bases are TGTGCCAGCAGCTTAAGCTCAGGGTACACTGAAGCTTTCTTT. Translation: CASSLSSGYTEAFF.

This clone was recorded only once. This rearrangement joins TRBV7-2 to TRBJ2-3; the match to TRBD2 covers 9 bases. Germline V gene lookup returns CDR1 SGHTA and CDR2 FQGNSA. CDR3 length equals 16 residues. The V gene end was trimmed by 6 bases and the J gene end by 1 base; junction bases not matched to a gene: 8. This CDR3 is CASRRDSGGGTDTQYF. The CDR3 DNA sequence: TGTGCCAGCAGACGAGATAGCGGGGGCGGCACAGATACGCAGTATTTT.

This clone was counted at least ten times. CDR3: CASSQVPGLGDNEQFF. For the CDR3, the DNA is TGCGCCAGCAGCCAAGTCCCCGGGCTCGGGGACAATGAGCAGTTCTTC. The chain employs TRBV4-1 and TRBJ2-1; weak D call: TRBD2 (5 bases). Looked up from germline, CDR1 is MGHRA and CDR2 is YSYEKL. The CDR3 runs to 16 residues. Trimming cost V 1 base and J 5 bases, with 15 bases left between them.

The gene calls are TRBV5-1 and TRBJ2-3; 13 bases align to TRBD2. Per the germline V gene, CDR1 is SGHRS and CDR2 is YFSETQ. The CDR3 covers 17 residues. Unmatched junction bases numbered 7, after V lost 4 bases and J lost 2 bases. The CDR3 DNA follows: TGCGCCAGCAGCGAAAGACTAGCGGGGGGCTCCACAGATACGCAGTATTTT. Its protein product is CASSERLAGGSTDTQYF.

V usage is TRBV7-3 and J usage is TRBJ1-1; D gene uncertain. Germline CDR1 reads SGHTA; CDR2 reads FQGTGA. V lost 2 bases to trimming and J lost 1 base, with 11 bases between them. The CDR3 spans 15 residues. The DNA for the CDR3 is TGTGCCAGCAGCTTAGCCAGGCTCGGGAACACTGAAGCTTTCTTT. Translation: CASSLARLGNTEAFF.

The rearrangement uses TRBV12-1 and TRBJ2-3; TRBD2, the D gene given by the table, was not confirmed from the DNA. TRBV12-1 is a pseudogene locus. The CDR3 contains 17 residues. Here the CDR3 reads CAIPLWASGGNTDTQYF. CDR3 in DNA: TGTGCCATCCCATTATGGGCTAGCGGGGGTAACACAGATACGCAGTATTTT.

This chain joins TRBV27 and TRBJ2-2; no clear D gene. Germline CDR1 reads MNHEY; CDR2 reads SMNVEV (reference sequence). The CDR3 totals 13 residues. V lost 5 bases, J lost 4 bases, and 8 bases lay in between. The DNA of the CDR3 is TGTGCCAGCAGTAGTCGCGGCACCGGGGAGCTGTTTTTT. It encodes CASSSRGTGELFF.

The chain employs TRBV5-1 and TRBJ1-1, with D possibly TRBD1 on 6 matching bases. Trimming took 0 bases from V and 3 from J, leaving 9 bases between them. This CDR3 region has 14 residues. Germline CDR1 is SGHRS and CDR2 is YFSETQ. CDR3 sequence: CASSLVQGYTEAFF. The CDR3 DNA is TGCGCCAGCAGCTTGGTACAGGGCTACACTGAAGCTTTCTTT.

The chain is built from TRBV11-3 and TRBJ2-1; 9 nucleotides align to TRBD1. The CDR3 extends over 16 amino acids. V dropped 1 base and J dropped 0; count of bases not matched to a gene: 1. Germline V gene sequence: CDR1 SGHNT, CDR2 YENEEA. The CDR3 DNA is TGTGCCAGCAGCTTAGGGGGACAGGGCTCCTACAATGAGCAGTTCTTC. Its translation: CASSLGGQGSYNEQFF. The variable domain in full, completed from reference TRBV11-3 and TRBJ2-1, reads EAGVVQSPRYKIIEKKQPVAFWCNPISGHNTLYWYLQNLGQGPELLIRYENEEAVDDSQLPKDRFSAERLKGVDSTLKIQPAELGDSAVYLCASSLGGQGSYNEQFFGPGTRLTVL.

The V and J genes are TRBV5-4 and TRBJ2-2, with D perhaps matching TRBD1 (5 bases). The CDR3 has 17 residues. CDR1 SGHNT and CDR2 YYREEE come from the germline V gene (reference sequence). Trimming shortened V by 0 bases and J by 0 bases, and 12 bases separated the two germline ends. As DNA, the CDR3 is TGTGCCAGCAGCTTGGATGGACATCGACCGAACACCGGGGAGCTGTTTTTT. Amino acid sequence: CASSLDGHRPNTGELFF.

This chain uses TRBV2 with TRBJ1-5; TRBD1 might be the D (6 bases). V lost 7 bases and J 8 bases, leaving 18 bases between the germline ends. The CDR3 runs 14 residues. Germline lookup yields CDR1 SNHLY and CDR2 FYNNEI. CDR3 region: CASTPRGRGKPQHF. CDR3 coding DNA: TGTGCCAGCACCCCTCGGGGCAGGGGAAAGCCCCAGCATTTT.

The chain is built from TRBV6-4 and TRBJ1-2, with TRBD1 matching over 8 bases. V trimming: 6 bases; J trimming: 4 bases; junction bases outside the gene matches: 13. The CDR3 covers 16 residues. CDR1 is MRHNA and CDR2 is SNTAGT in the germline V gene. CDR3 nucleotides: TGTGCCAGCAGGCCGGGACAGGCGGATCTTTGCTATGGCTACACCTTC. It codes for CASRPGQADLCYGYTF.

The chain couples TRBV19 to TRBJ2-1, with 11 bases matching TRBD1. Unmatched junction bases numbered 6, after V lost 7 bases and J lost 1 base. CDR3 length equals 16 residues. The germline V gene encodes CDR1 LNHDA and CDR2 SQIVND (reference sequence). DNA of the CDR3: TGTGCCAGTAAGGACAGGGGGCCTCGATCCTACAATGAGCAGTTCTTC. Amino acid sequence: CASKDRGPRSYNEQFF.

A few counts support this clone. The chain carries TRBV9 and TRBJ2-5; possibly TRBD1 for D (5 bases). The CDR3 consists of 13 residues. Germline V gene data show CDR1 as SGDLS and CDR2 as YYNGEE. V gave up 0 bases and J gave up 5 bases, with 8 bases separating them. The CDR3 protein is CASSVEGRETQYF. As DNA, the CDR3 is TGTGCCAGCAGCGTAGAGGGGCGGGAGACCCAGTACTTC.

The chain couples TRBV6-5 to TRBJ1-5, with D possibly matching TRBD1 (6 bases). Germline V lookup: CDR1 MNHEY, CDR2 SVGAGI. The CDR3 contains 15 residues. The V gene lost 5 bases and the J gene lost 7 bases, with 18 bases spanning the gap. The chain's CDR3 is CASSSAGAGDQPQHF. The CDR3 region has the DNA TGTGCCAGCAGTAGCGCAGGGGCAGGGGACCAGCCCCAGCATTTT.

The V gene is TRBV7-2, the J gene TRBJ2-4; 7 bases align to TRBD2. The germline gives CDR1 SGHTA, CDR2 FQGNSA. V was pared by 0 bases and J by 3 bases, with 2 bases of the junction left unmatched. The CDR3 runs 15 residues. The CDR3 here is CASSLASGGKNIQYF. For the CDR3, the DNA is TGTGCCAGCAGCTTAGCTTCGGGAGGCAAAAACATTCAGTACTTC.

The CDR3 loop is CASSQAGSAFYGYTF. CDR3 sequence (DNA): TGCGCCAGCAGCCAAGCGGGGTCGGCTTTCTATGGCTACACCTTC. This chain connects TRBV4-3 to TRBJ1-2; no definite D call. This CDR3 contains 15 residues. The germline V gene has CDR1 LGHNA and CDR2 YSLEER. Trimming left V 1 base short and J 4 bases short, with 13 bases between.

The chain joins TRBV5-1 to TRBJ1-2; 10 bases line up with TRBD1. This CDR3 spans 13 amino acids. The germline CDR1 and CDR2 sequences are SGHRS and YFSETQ. Germline trimming cut 3 bases from V and 7 bases from J; bases unmatched to any gene: 3. CDR3 coding DNA: TGCGCCAGCAGCTGGGGGACAGGGGCTGGCTACACCTTC. Protein product: CASSWGTGAGYTF.

The gene calls are TRBV19 and TRBJ1-6; 8 bases are a match to TRBD1. Germline-derived CDR1 and CDR2 are LNHDA and SQIVND (reference sequence). V gave up 3 bases and J gave up 7 bases; unmatched junction bases: 11. The CDR3 has 17 residues. CDR3 in amino acids: CASSMALTGVENSPLHF. DNA of the CDR3: TGTGCCAGTAGTATGGCCTTGACAGGGGTTGAAAATTCACCCCTCCACTTT.

The V and J genes are TRBV6-5 and TRBJ1-2, with 7 nucleotides matching TRBD1. The CDR3 is made up of 13 amino acids. Germline V lookup: CDR1 MNHEY, CDR2 SVGAGI. The V and J ends lost 8 bases and 5 bases, in that order; junction bases with no gene match: 8. The CDR3 protein is CASRTGGTYGYTF. CDR3 in DNA: TGTGCCAGCCGGACAGGCGGAACTTATGGCTACACCTTC.